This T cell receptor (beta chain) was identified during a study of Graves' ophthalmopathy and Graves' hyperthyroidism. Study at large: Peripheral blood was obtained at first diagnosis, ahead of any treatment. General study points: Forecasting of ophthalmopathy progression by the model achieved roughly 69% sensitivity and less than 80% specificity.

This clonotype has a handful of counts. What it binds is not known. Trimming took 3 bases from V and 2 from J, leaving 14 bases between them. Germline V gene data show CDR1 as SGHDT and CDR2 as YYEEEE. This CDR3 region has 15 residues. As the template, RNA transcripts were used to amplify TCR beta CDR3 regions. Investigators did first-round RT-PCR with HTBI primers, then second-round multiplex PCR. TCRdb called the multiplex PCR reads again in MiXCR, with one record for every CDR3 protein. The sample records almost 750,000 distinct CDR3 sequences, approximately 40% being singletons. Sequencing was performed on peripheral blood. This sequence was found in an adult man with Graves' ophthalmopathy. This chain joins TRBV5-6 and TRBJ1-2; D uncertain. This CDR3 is CASSYGSSSNYGYTF. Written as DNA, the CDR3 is TGTGCCAGCAGCTACGGGAGTTCCTCCAACTATGGCTACACCTTC.